This T cell receptor (beta chain) was sequenced for a study of T-cell reconstitution after alpha-beta-depleted transplantation in children. Findings and caveats of the study: Elevated TCRbeta diversity at day 60 was traced, in some patients, to surviving recipient T cells and thymic progenitors. T cells produced anew were the main source of T-cell counts and diversity one year after transplant. About two months after transplant, alpha-beta T cells reportedly came from several hundred expanded graft clones.

This clonotype was seen only a few times. Its antigen is not known. The germline V and J ends were trimmed by 8 bases and 10 bases, with 6 bases remaining between them. The CDR3 sequence is 9 residues long. The germline CDR1 and CDR2 sequences are ENHRY and SYGVKD. The TCRbeta library was prepared with unique molecular identifiers. MiXCR, run by TCRdb on the PCR reads, gives a single entry per CDR3 protein. This sample carries about 540,000 distinct CDR3 sequences, over 20% of them seen once, and the ten largest clones take under 45%. The TCR originated in a boy younger than two with Wiskott-Aldrich syndrome, due to receive a stem cell transplant. The chain recombines TRBV10-3 with TRBJ2-1; D assignment may be TRBD1 or TRBD2 (5 bases each). The source was PBMCs, collected before TCRalphabeta/CD19-depleted stem cell transplant. CDR3 nucleotides: TGTGCCATCGGGACGGAGCAGTTCTTC. It yields the protein CAIGTEQFF.